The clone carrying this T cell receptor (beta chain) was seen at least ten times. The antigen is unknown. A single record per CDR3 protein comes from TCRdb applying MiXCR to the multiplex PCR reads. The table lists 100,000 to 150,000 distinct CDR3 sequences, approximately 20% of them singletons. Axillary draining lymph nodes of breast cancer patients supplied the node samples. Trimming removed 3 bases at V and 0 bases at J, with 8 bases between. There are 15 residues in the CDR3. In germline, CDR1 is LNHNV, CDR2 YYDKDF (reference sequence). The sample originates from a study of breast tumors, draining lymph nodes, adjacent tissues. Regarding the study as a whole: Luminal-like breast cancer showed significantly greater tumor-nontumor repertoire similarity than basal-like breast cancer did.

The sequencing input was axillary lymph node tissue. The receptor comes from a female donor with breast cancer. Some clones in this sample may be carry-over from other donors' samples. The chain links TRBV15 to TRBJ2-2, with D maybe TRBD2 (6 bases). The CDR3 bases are TGTGCCACCAGCAGGGACTATCCGAACACCGGGGAGCTGTTTTTT. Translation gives CATSRDYPNTGELFF.